The clone carrying this T cell receptor (beta chain) was seen at least ten times. Germline V lookup: CDR1 DFQATT, CDR2 SNEGSKA (reference sequence). Germline trimming cut 6 bases from V and 10 bases from J; bases unmatched to any gene: 9. This CDR3 region has 13 residues. The time point was: patch test 2, 6 weeks after DPC sensitization. Treatment noted: therapeutic diphenylcyclopropenone sensitization with weekly scalp DPC. Using its own MiXCR run on the RACE reads, TCRdb lists one record per CDR3 protein. Of about 84,000 distinct CDR3 sequences in the sample, about 10% are singletons; the top ten hold approximately 4.7%. This sample is drawn from a study of human T cells and chemical hapten exposure.

This clonotype originated in a woman between 45 and 60 years old with alopecia areata. Some clones in this sample may be carry-over from other donors' samples. The source material was whole blood, sampled in connection with sensitization to the hapten diphenylcyclopropenone (DPC). The V gene is TRBV20-1, the J gene TRBJ2-3, with TRBD2 identical over 11 bases. The DNA of the CDR3 is TGCAGTGCGAGGACAACGGGACTAGCGGCGCAGTATTTT. Its protein product is CSARTTGLAAQYF.